Below, 7 T cell receptor beta chains from the same sample are listed, as sequenced in a study of blood T cell repertoires in COVID-19. TCRdb keeps only in-frame clones here, not all; method: immunoSEQ multiplex PCR. The sample carries about 440,000 clones, 70% to 90% recorded once. Sequenced material: PBMCs or T cells enriched from blood (not recorded which). The receptor source for this set is a woman between 18 and 30 years old with acute COVID-19.

The chain couples TRBV10-2 to TRBJ2-2; unclear D gene. CDR1 WSHSY and CDR2 SAAADI come from the germline V gene. The CDR3 is 13 residues long. Deletions cut 0 bases from V and 4 bases from J, with 3 bases between. The CDR3 DNA follows: TGCGCCAGCAGTGAGTCGAGCACCGGGGAGCTGTTTTTT. Translating it yields CASSESSTGELFF.

This chain connects TRBV28 to TRBJ1-6, with D unclear. The CDR3 totals 15 residues. Germline lookup yields CDR1 MDHEN and CDR2 SYDVKM. Trimming stripped 5 bases from V and 9 bases from J, with 17 bases between. CDR3 sequence (DNA): TGTGCCAGCAGTCCCCTGGCGGCAACGGGTTCACCCCTCCACTTT. Protein product: CASSPLAATGSPLHF.

The genes are TRBV24-1 and TRBJ2-2; the D is unclear. The CDR3 totals 13 residues. V was shortened by 5 bases and J by 3 bases, with 6 bases between the two germline ends. Germline V lookup: CDR1 KGHDR, CDR2 SFDVKD. In nucleotides, the CDR3 is TGTGCCACCAGTGGGCAGTACACCGGGGAGCTGTTTTTT. It translates to CATSGQYTGELFF.

As concerns this clone: Other DNA variants within this sample encode the same CDR3. The V gene is TRBV9, the J gene TRBJ2-3; D is unclear. Germline assignment: CDR1 SGDLS and CDR2 YYNGEE. The CDR3 runs to 14 residues. V was cut by 0 bases and J by 2 bases, with 7 bases left in between. The CDR3 region is CASSVDGSTDTQYF. For the CDR3, the DNA is TGTGCCAGCAGCGTAGACGGGTCCACAGATACGCAGTATTTT. Complete variable domain (other parts from reference TRBV9 and TRBJ2-3): DSGVTQTPKHLITATGQRVTLRCSPRSGDLSVYWYQQSLDQGLQFLIQYYNGEERAKGNILERFSAQQFPDLHSELNLSSLELGDSALYFCASSVDGSTDTQYFGPGTRLTVL.

This clone was found a few times. CDR3 nucleotides: TGTGCCAGCAGTGAGGTCCTTCAGGGCGGCTACACCTTC. It yields the protein CASSEVLQGGYTF. The gene calls are TRBV12-3 or TRBV12-4 and TRBJ1-2; D might be TRBD1 (5 bases). V lost 5 bases to trimming and J lost 8 bases, with 15 bases between them. This CDR3 is built from 13 residues.

CDR3 bases: TGTGCCAGCTCACTCCGGGAACTAGCGGGAGACCCCTACGAGCAGTACTTC. This translates into CASSLRELAGDPYEQYF. The chain joins TRBV18 to TRBJ2-7, with TRBD2 identical over 11 bases. Germline-derived CDR1 and CDR2 are KGHSH and LQKENI. V lost 4 bases and J lost 2; bases outside the gene matches: 10. The CDR3 consists of 17 residues.

The chain links TRBV2 to TRBJ1-1; possible D gene TRBD1, 6 bases. Germline CDR1 is SNHLY and CDR2 is FYNNEI. Trimming took off 7 bases at V and 1 base at J, with 16 bases between the two ends. This CDR3 is 15 amino acids long. In nucleotides, the CDR3 is TGTGCCAGCACCGAACAGGGAGTGGAGAACACTGAAGCTTTCTTT. Translating it yields CASTEQGVENTEAFF.